The clone carrying this T cell receptor beta chain was detected many times. The antigen remains undetermined. These data are taken from a study of early T cells in non-severe SARS-CoV-2 infection. V shed 4 bases and J shed 7 bases, with 23 bases lying between them. This CDR3 has 16 residues. The germline CDR1 and CDR2 sequences are DFQATT and SNEGSKA (reference sequence). Researchers tagged individual cDNA molecules with unique molecular identifiers. TCRdb ran MiXCR on the 5' RACE reads and lists one entry per CDR3 protein. Among 97,000 or so distinct CDR3 sequences, 9.5% to 11% were seen once, and the ten largest hold around 4.8%. Study-level points and caveats: Reliance on VDJdb matching favored anti-spike CD8 responses; private and CD4 specificities were missed.

Specimen: whole blood, collected at baseline. The receptor's source is an adult who was a healthcare worker with PCR-confirmed SARS-CoV-2 infection or an uninfected control (not recorded which). The chain has TRBV20-1 and TRBJ2-1, with a possible D match to TRBD1 (6 bases). CDR3 sequence reads: CSATPRGQDLTNEQFF. CDR3 DNA sequence: TGCAGTGCTACCCCGAGGGGACAAGACCTTACAAATGAGCAGTTCTTC.